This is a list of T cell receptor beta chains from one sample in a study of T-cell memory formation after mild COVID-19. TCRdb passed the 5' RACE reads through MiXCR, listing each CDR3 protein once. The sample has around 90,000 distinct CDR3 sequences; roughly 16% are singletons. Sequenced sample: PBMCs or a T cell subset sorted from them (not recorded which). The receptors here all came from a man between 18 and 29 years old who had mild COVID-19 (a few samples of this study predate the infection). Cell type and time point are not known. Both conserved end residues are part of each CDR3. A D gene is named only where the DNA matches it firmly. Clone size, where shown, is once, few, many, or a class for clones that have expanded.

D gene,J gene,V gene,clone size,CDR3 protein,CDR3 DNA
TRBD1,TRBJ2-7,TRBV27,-,CTSSFLTGGSYEQYF,TGTACCAGCAGTTTTTTGACAGGGGGCTCCTACGAGCAGTACTTC
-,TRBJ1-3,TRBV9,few,CASSVEFQTASGNTIYF,TGTGCCAGCAGCGTGGAATTCCAGACAGCCTCTGGAAACACCATATATTTT
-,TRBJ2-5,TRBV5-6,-,CASRRGETQYF,TGTGCCAGCAGGAGGGGGGAGACCCAGTACTTC
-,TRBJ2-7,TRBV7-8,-,CASSLQASSYEQYF,TGTGCCAGCAGCTTACAGGCTTCGTCCTACGAGCAGTACTTC
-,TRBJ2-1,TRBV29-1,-,CSVVDSGSDEQFF,TGCAGCGTTGTCGATTCGGGGAGCGATGAGCAGTTCTTC
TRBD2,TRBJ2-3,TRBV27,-,CASSPGGGLADTQYF,TGTGCCAGCTCACCCGGGGGGGGCCTGGCAGATACGCAGTATTTT
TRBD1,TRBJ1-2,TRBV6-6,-,CATARTGERLVGYTF,TGTGCCACCGCCCGGACAGGGGAAAGGCTAGTCGGCTACACCTTC
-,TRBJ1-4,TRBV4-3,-,CASSQDPPGTNEKLFF,TGCGCCAGCAGCCAAGATCCCCCCGGAACTAATGAAAAACTGTTTTTT
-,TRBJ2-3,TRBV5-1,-,CASRATNTQYF,TGCGCCAGCAGGGCCACGAACACGCAGTATTTT
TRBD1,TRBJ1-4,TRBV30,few,CAWSFTGATNEKLFF,TGTGCCTGGAGTTTTACAGGGGCAACTAATGAAAAACTGTTTTTT
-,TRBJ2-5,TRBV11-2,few,CASSLAPGTETQYF,TGTGCCAGCAGCTTAGCCCCAGGGACGGAGACCCAGTACTTC
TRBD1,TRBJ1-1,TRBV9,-,CASSDSDRGLAEAFF,TGTGCCAGCAGCGATTCTGACAGGGGTCTCGCTGAAGCTTTCTTT
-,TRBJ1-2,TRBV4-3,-,CASSQDGRASYGYTF,TGCGCCAGCAGCCAAGATGGAAGAGCCAGCTATGGCTACACCTTC
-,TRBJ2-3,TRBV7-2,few,CARYGGTLSTDTQYF,TGTGCCAGATACGGGGGAACCCTTAGCACAGATACGCAGTATTTT
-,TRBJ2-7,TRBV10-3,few,CAISQPGYEQYF,TGTGCCATCAGTCAACCAGGGTACGAGCAGTACTTC
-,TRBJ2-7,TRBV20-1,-,CSATSGSFYEQYF,TGCAGCGCTACTAGTGGCAGCTTCTACGAGCAGTACTTC
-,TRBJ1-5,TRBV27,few,CASSFWANQPQHF,TGTGCCAGCAGTTTCTGGGCCAATCAGCCCCAGCATTTT
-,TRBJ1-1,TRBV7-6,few,CASSLDIRGIAFF,TGTGCCAGCAGCTTAGATATCCGGGGTATAGCTTTCTTT
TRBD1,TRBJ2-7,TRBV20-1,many,CSASPGTGSHEQYF,TGCAGTGCTAGCCCCGGGACAGGTTCCCACGAGCAGTACTTC
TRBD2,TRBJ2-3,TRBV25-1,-,CASSELTSGNTDTQYF,TGTGCCAGCAGTGAATTAACTAGCGGGAACACAGATACGCAGTATTTT
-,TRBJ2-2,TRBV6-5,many,CASSYRPGAGGELFF,TGTGCCAGCAGTTACCGTCCCGGGGCGGGCGGGGAGCTGTTTTTT
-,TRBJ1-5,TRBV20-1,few,CSASQGNQPQHF,TGCAGTGCTAGCCAGGGGAATCAGCCCCAGCATTTT
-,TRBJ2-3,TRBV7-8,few,CASSLVEGNTDTQYF,TGTGCCAGCAGCTTAGTTGAGGGAAACACAGATACGCAGTATTTT
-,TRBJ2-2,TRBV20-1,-,CSARDDRKANTGELFF,TGCAGTGCTAGAGATGACAGGAAAGCGAACACCGGGGAGCTGTTTTTT
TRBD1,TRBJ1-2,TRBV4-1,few,CASSPGQGTYGYTF,TGCGCCAGCAGCCCGGGACAGGGAACCTATGGCTACACCTTC
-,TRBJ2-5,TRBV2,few,CASSEVSETQYF,TGTGCCAGCAGTGAAGTCTCGGAGACCCAGTACTTC
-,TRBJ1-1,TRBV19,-,CASSIWRASNTEAFF,TGTGCCAGTAGTATTTGGCGTGCTTCGAACACTGAAGCTTTCTTT
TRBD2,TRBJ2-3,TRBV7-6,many,CASSSWTSGGITDTQYF,TGTGCCAGCAGCTCGTGGACTAGCGGGGGGATAACAGATACGCAGTATTTT
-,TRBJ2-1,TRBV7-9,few,CASSLGVFEQFF,TGTGCCAGCAGCTTGGGGGTCTTTGAGCAGTTCTTC
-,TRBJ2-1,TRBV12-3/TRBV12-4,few,CASSLVILNEQFF,TGTGCCAGCAGTTTGGTTATATTAAATGAGCAGTTCTTC
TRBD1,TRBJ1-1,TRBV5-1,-,CASSLRGTAEAFF,TGCGCCAGCAGCTTGAGGGGGACAGCTGAAGCTTTCTTT
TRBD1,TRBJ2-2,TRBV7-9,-,CASSSDRGSTGELFF,TGTGCCAGCAGCTCAGACAGGGGTAGCACCGGGGAGCTGTTTTTT
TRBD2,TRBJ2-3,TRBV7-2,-,CASGQNAGTSLRDTQYF,TGTGCCAGCGGGCAAAACGCCGGGACTAGTCTGCGTGATACGCAGTATTTT
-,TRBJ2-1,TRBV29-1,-,CSVEVRPGGEQFF,TGCAGCGTTGAAGTCCGCCCCGGGGGTGAGCAGTTCTTC
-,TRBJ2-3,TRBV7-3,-,CASSLMGRQRITDTQYF,TGTGCCAGCAGCTTAATGGGTCGACAGAGGATCACAGATACGCAGTATTTT
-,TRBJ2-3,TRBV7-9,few,CASRSKSLGVTQYF,TGTGCCAGCAGATCAAAATCCCTCGGGGTTACGCAGTATTTT
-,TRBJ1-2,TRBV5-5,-,CASSPGGTGYTF,TGTGCCAGCAGCCCGGGGGGAACGGGCTACACCTTC
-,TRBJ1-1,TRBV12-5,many,CASGLGTGITEAFF,TGTGCTAGTGGTTTGGGAACAGGGATCACTGAAGCTTTCTTT
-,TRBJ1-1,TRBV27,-,CASSALLNTEAFF,TGTGCCAGCAGTGCGTTACTGAACACTGAAGCTTTCTTT
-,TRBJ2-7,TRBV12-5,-,CASGGYEQYF,TGTGCTAGTGGGGGCTACGAGCAGTACTTC
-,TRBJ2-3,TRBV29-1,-,CSGGLERGTDTQYF,TGCAGCGGGGGACTCGAGAGGGGCACAGATACGCAGTATTTT
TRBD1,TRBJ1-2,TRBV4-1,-,CASRVNRGNYGYTF,TGCGCCAGCAGGGTTAACAGGGGGAACTATGGCTACACCTTC
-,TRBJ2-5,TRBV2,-,CASSLFPGSLGETQYF,TGTGCCAGCAGCCTCTTTCCGGGGTCCCTCGGGGAGACCCAGTACTTC
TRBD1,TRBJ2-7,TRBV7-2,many,CASSLEDRGYEQYF,TGTGCCAGCAGCTTGGAGGACAGGGGCTACGAGCAGTACTTC
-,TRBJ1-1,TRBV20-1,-,CSARAGNTEAFF,TGCAGTGCTAGGGCCGGGAACACTGAAGCTTTCTTT
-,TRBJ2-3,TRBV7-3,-,CASSSFGGSDTQYF,TGTGCCAGCAGCTCGTTCGGGGGTTCAGATACGCAGTATTTT
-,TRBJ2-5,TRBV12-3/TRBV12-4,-,CASSLVSGAAETQYF,TGTGCCAGCAGTTTAGTATCAGGGGCGGCTGAGACCCAGTACTTC
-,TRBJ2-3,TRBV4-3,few,CASSQGRMVLDTQYF,TGCGCCAGCAGTCAGGGCCGTATGGTGCTAGATACGCAGTATTTT
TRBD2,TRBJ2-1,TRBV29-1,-,CSVVTSGGVHEQFF,TGCAGCGTGGTGACTAGCGGGGGGGTGCATGAGCAGTTCTTC